A single sample is the source of the 21 T cell receptor beta chains below, sequenced in a study of CD8 T cells in ankylosing spondylitis. TCRdb itself ran the 5' RACE reads through MiXCR, one entry per CDR3 protein. In the table there are 200,000 to 300,000 distinct CDR3 sequences, about 9.1% of which are singletons. The sequenced sample was blood, either unsorted or a sorted T cell fraction (not recorded which). The receptors shown here come from a male donor with ankylosing spondylitis or in good health (not recorded which).

This clonotype appeared a few times. J is TRBJ2-4 and V is TRBV29-1; D remains ambiguous. CDR3 length equals 11 residues. V lost 3 bases, J lost 8 bases, and 8 bases lay in between. Looked up from germline, CDR1 is SQVTM and CDR2 is ANQGSEA. CDR3 region: CSVDQLDIQYF. CDR3 sequence (DNA): TGCAGCGTTGATCAATTGGACATTCAGTACTTC.

The rearrangement uses TRBV5-5 and TRBJ1-5; TRBD1 is a possible D gene (5 bases). Germline CDR1 and CDR2: SGHKS and YYEKEE (reference sequence). CDR3 size: 14 residues. V was clipped by 0 bases and J by 5 bases, with 9 bases between them. The CDR3 nucleotides are TGTGCCAGCAGCTTGGGACAGCATTATCAGCCCCAGCATTTT. This translates into CASSLGQHYQPQHF.

This clonotype occurred many times. This chain uses TRBV7-2 with TRBJ1-5; D ambiguous. The CDR3 sequence is 16 residues long. V shed 2 bases and J shed 3 bases, with 14 bases lying between them. Germline values: CDR1 SGHTA, CDR2 FQGNSA. The CDR3 spells CASSLMGGPINQPQHF. The CDR3 bases are TGTGCCAGCAGCTTAATGGGTGGGCCCATCAATCAGCCCCAGCATTTT.

The rearrangement joins TRBV6-5 to TRBJ1-1; D not certain. The CDR3 consists of 15 residues. V was cut by 0 bases and J by 1 base, with 9 bases left in between. The germline V gene has CDR1 MNHEY and CDR2 SVGAGI. The CDR3 is CASSYSESGNTEAFF. As DNA, the CDR3 is TGTGCCAGCAGTTACTCCGAGAGCGGGAACACTGAAGCTTTCTTT.

This clonotype was detected many times. The chain recombines TRBV28 with TRBJ2-7; D tentatively fits TRBD1 or TRBD2 (5 bases each). The CDR3 loop spans 12 amino acids. The germline V gene encodes CDR1 MDHEN and CDR2 SYDVKM. With 3 bases removed from V and 7 bases from J, the gap between germline ends came to 10 bases. In DNA form, the CDR3 reads TGTGCCAGCAGTTTGAGGGGTCGAGAGCAGTACTTC. Encoded protein: CASSLRGREQYF.

This clonotype was seen ten or more times. The chain has TRBV20-1 and TRBJ2-5; the match to TRBD1 covers 9 bases. The CDR3 length is 14 residues. CDR1 DFQATT and CDR2 SNEGSKA come from the germline V gene (reference sequence). V shed 6 bases, J shed 2 bases, and the junction held 7 bases outside the gene matches. In nucleotides, the CDR3 is TGCAGTGCCACGACAGGGGGTTGGCAAGAGACCCAGTACTTC. Its protein product is CSATTGGWQETQYF.

This clonotype was counted many times. This rearrangement joins TRBV5-1 to TRBJ2-7, with D perhaps TRBD1 (6 bases). Deletions cut 3 bases from V and 5 bases from J, with 12 bases between. Germline V gene data show CDR1 as SGHRS and CDR2 as YFSETQ. This CDR3 region has 13 residues. In DNA, the CDR3 is TGCGCCAGCAGCTACGGACAGAACAACGAGCAGTACTTC. Translated, it gives CASSYGQNNEQYF.

Ten or more counts support this clonotype. The chain has TRBV5-1 and TRBJ1-3; D uncertain. The CDR3 is 12 residues long. The germline CDR1 and CDR2 sequences are SGHRS and YFSETQ. V was trimmed by 4 bases and J by 4 bases, leaving 6 bases between them. The CDR3 region is CASSPEGNTIYF. The CDR3 DNA sequence: TGCGCCAGCAGCCCGGAAGGAAACACCATATATTTT. Supplemented by reference TRBV5-1 and TRBJ1-3, the full variable domain reads KAGVTQTPRYLIKTRGQQVTLSCSPISGHRSVSWYQQTPGQGLQFLFEYFSETQRNKGNFPGRFSGRQFSNSRSEMNVSTLELGDSALYLCASSPEGNTIYFGEGSWLTVV.

Ten or more counts support this clonotype. The chain links TRBV11-2 to TRBJ1-4; the D is unclear. The V and J ends lost 4 bases and 7 bases respectively, with 13 bases between them. The CDR3 totals 14 residues. From germline, CDR1 is SGHAT and CDR2 FQNNGV. As DNA, the CDR3 is TGTGCCAGCAGCTCGGCCCCCTGGCTTGAAAAACTGTTTTTT. Its protein is CASSSAPWLEKLFF.

This clonotype was picked up a small number of times. The chain is built from TRBV27 and TRBJ1-2; D is unclear. Deletions cut 2 bases from V and 4 bases from J, with 8 bases between. The CDR3 spans 13 residues. Looked up from germline, CDR1 is MNHEY and CDR2 is SMNVEV (reference sequence). The CDR3 reads CASSLGSSYGYTF. The CDR3 DNA sequence: TGTGCCAGCAGTTTAGGCAGCAGCTATGGCTACACCTTC.

This clonotype was picked up many times. The rearrangement joins TRBV4-2 to TRBJ1-2; D gene uncertain. This CDR3 has 15 amino acids. With 0 bases removed from V and 4 bases from J, the gap between germline ends came to 12 bases. The germline CDR1 and CDR2 sequences are LGHNA and YNFKEQ. The CDR3 here is CASSQDGGIGYGYTF. The CDR3 nucleotides read TGTGCCAGCAGCCAAGATGGCGGGATAGGCTATGGCTACACCTTC.

The sample holds many counts of this clonotype. The chain employs TRBV29-1 and TRBJ2-2; D is uncertain. This CDR3 is 15 amino acids long. The V end was cut by 2 bases, the J end by 0 bases, with 10 bases between. Germline V lookup: CDR1 SQVTM, CDR2 ANQGSEA. The CDR3 protein is CSVEFAAANTGELFF. The CDR3 nucleotides read TGCAGCGTTGAATTTGCGGCCGCGAACACCGGGGAGCTGTTTTTT.

This clonotype was counted many times. This rearrangement joins TRBV20-1 to TRBJ2-1; the match to TRBD2 covers 15 bases. Germline trimming cut 5 bases from V and 0 bases from J; bases unmatched to any gene: 5. Germline V lookup: CDR1 DFQATT, CDR2 SNEGSKA (reference sequence). The CDR3 runs to 17 residues. In nucleotides, the CDR3 is TGCAGTGCTCCCGGGACTAGCGGGAGGAGCTCCTACAATGAGCAGTTCTTC. The encoded protein is CSAPGTSGRSSYNEQFF.

As for this clonotype: Possible read error: a much larger clone is one base away. This sequence joins TRBV6-2 or TRBV6-3 and TRBJ2-7; D unclear. V lost 2 bases and J 9 bases, leaving 14 bases between the germline ends. The CDR3 totals 13 residues. Germline lookup yields CDR1 MNHEY and CDR2 SVGEGT. CDR3 coding DNA: TGTGCCAGCAGTTACCCAAGAGGAATCGTGCAGTACTTC. Its protein is CASSYPRGIVQYF.

At least ten counts were recorded for this clonotype. V gene TRBV7-9 combines with J gene TRBJ2-7; 7 nucleotides match TRBD1. V lost 5 bases and J lost 4; bases outside the gene matches: 14. Germline CDR1 and CDR2: SEHNR and FQNEAQ (reference sequence). CDR3 length equals 16 residues. The DNA for the CDR3 is TGTGCCAGCAGCCCCAATCCCCGCCAGGGGGTTTACGAGCAGTACTTC. This gives the protein CASSPNPRQGVYEQYF.

The table lists this clonotype with many counts. The genes are TRBV12-3 or TRBV12-4 and TRBJ1-2; TRBD1 is a possible D gene (5 bases). The CDR3 has 14 residues. V was clipped by 6 bases and J by 2 bases, with 13 bases between them. CDR3 protein: CASRPQGGNYGYTF. CDR3 sequence (DNA): TGTGCCAGCAGGCCCCAGGGTGGGAACTATGGCTACACCTTC.

This clonotype has ten or more counts. The chain has TRBV29-1 and TRBJ2-2, with 13 bases that match TRBD2. There are 15 residues in the CDR3. Per germline, CDR1 SQVTM and CDR2 ANQGSEA. The trim removed 7 bases at V and 1 base at J, leaving 3 bases unmatched. This chain's CDR3 is CSAGTSGKNTGELFF. The CDR3 DNA follows: TGCAGCGCCGGGACTAGCGGGAAGAACACCGGGGAGCTGTTTTTT.

This clonotype was seen many times. V gene TRBV4-3 combines with J gene TRBJ2-7; D remains ambiguous. Germline lookup yields CDR1 LGHNA and CDR2 YSLEER. Trimming removed 0 bases at V and 1 base at J, with 13 bases between. There are 16 residues in the CDR3. DNA of the CDR3: TGCGCCAGCAGCCAAGATCGGCAGTCCCTGTCCTACGAGCAGTACTTC. Its translation: CASSQDRQSLSYEQYF.

This clonotype has ten or more counts. J is TRBJ1-2 and V is TRBV5-1; TRBD1 matches 8 bases. Trimming cost V 2 bases and J 8 bases; bases outside gene matches: 11. Germline V gives CDR1 SGHRS, CDR2 YFSETQ. This CDR3 is 15 amino acids long. The CDR3 sequence is CASSFFSTGETGYTF. The CDR3 bases are TGCGCCAGCAGCTTCTTTTCGACAGGGGAGACGGGCTACACCTTC.

A remark on this clonotype: A much larger clone is a single base away; this may be a read error. V and J are TRBV20-1 and TRBJ2-7, with TRBD1 identical over 7 bases. Germline V CDR1 and CDR2: DFQATT, SNEGSKA (reference sequence). CDR3 length: 11 amino acids. Trimming cost V 2 bases and J 13 bases; bases outside gene matches: 8. This CDR3 is CSARPIQGDYF. The CDR3 coding sequence is TGCAGTGCTAGACCAATCCAGGGGGACTACTTC.

In its sample, this clonotype was seen many times. This chain links TRBV3-1 with TRBJ2-1, with TRBD2 identical over 11 bases. V was clipped by 2 bases and J by 6 bases; unmatched bases: 6. This CDR3 contains 16 residues. The V gene's germline CDR1 is LGHDT and CDR2 YNNKEL (reference sequence). CDR3 residues: CASSQLSGRVANEQFF. DNA for the CDR3: TGTGCCAGCAGCCAACTTAGCGGGAGGGTCGCCAATGAGCAGTTCTTC.